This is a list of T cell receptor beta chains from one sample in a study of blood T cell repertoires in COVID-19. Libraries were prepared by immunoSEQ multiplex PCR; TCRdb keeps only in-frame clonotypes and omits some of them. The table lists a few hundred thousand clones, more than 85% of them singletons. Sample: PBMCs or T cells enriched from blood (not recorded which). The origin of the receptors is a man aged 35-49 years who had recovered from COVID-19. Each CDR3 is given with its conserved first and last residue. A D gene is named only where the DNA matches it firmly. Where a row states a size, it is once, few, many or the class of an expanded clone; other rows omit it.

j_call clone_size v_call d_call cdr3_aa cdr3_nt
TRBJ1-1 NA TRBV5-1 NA CASRTGGTEAFF TGCGCCAGCAGAACTGGGGGGACTGAAGCTTTCTTT
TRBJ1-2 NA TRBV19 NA CASSITGRGDYGYTF TGTGCCAGTAGTATCACAGGGAGGGGTGACTATGGCTACACCTTC
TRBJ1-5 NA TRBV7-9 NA CASSLTGGNQPQHF TGTGCCAGCAGCTTGACCGGGGGCAATCAGCCCCAGCATTTT
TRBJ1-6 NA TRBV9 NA CASSVSTSGYSPLHF TGTGCCAGCAGCGTATCGACAAGCGGGTATTCACCCCTCCACTTT
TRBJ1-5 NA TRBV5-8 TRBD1 CASSLNRGKPQHF TGTGCCAGCAGCTTGAACAGGGGTAAGCCCCAGCATTTT
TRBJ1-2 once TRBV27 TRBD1 CASSPLGMRTGKVYGYTF TGTGCCAGCAGTCCGCTTGGAATGAGGACAGGGAAGGTCTACGGCTACACCTTC
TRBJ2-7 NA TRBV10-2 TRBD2 CASREDKNSYEQYF TGCGCCAGCCGGGAGGACAAGAACTCCTACGAGCAGTACTTC
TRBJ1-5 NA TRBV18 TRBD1 CASSPGARQGLGNQPQHF TGTGCCAGCTCACCAGGGGCCCGACAGGGATTGGGCAATCAGCCCCAGCATTTT
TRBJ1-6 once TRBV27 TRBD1 CASSRSRQGLESPLHF TGTGCCAGCAGCCGTAGCCGACAGGGGTTAGAGTCACCCCTCCACTTT
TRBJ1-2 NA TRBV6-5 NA CASSYGPQGYTF TGTGCCAGCTCCTATGGGCCCCAGGGCTACACCTTC
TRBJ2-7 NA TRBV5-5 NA CASSPLVAPSGHEQYF TGTGCCAGCAGCCCACTTGTGGCCCCGAGCGGCCACGAGCAGTACTTC
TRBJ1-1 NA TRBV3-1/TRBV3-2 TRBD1 CASTIQTGLNTEAFF TGTGCCAGCACCATACAGACAGGGTTGAACACTGAAGCTTTCTTT
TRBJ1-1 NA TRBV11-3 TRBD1 CASSLAPTGAIGTEAFF TGTGCCAGCAGCTTAGCTCCGACAGGGGCGATCGGCACTGAAGCTTTCTTT
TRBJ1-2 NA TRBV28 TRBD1 CASSWPRDRGNYGYTF TGTGCCAGCAGCTGGCCCCGGGACAGGGGAAACTATGGCTACACCTTC
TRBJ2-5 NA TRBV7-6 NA CASSLMGGGLTETQYF TGTGCCAGCAGCTTAATGGGGGGAGGCCTTACGGAGACCCAGTACTTC
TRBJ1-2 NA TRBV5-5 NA CASSAGDHNYGYTF TGTGCCAGCAGCGCCGGGGATCATAACTATGGCTACACCTTC
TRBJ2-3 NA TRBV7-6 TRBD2 CASSLLPLAGETDTQYF TGTGCCAGCAGCTTACTACCTCTAGCGGGAGAGACAGATACGCAGTATTTT
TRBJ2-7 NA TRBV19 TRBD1 CASSRRQGADEQYF TGTGCCAGTAGCCGCAGACAGGGGGCGGATGAGCAGTACTTC
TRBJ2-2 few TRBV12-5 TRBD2 CASGLVQRGLAGRLGTGELFF TGTGCTAGTGGTTTGGTACAAAGGGGACTAGCGGGAAGGCTGGGCACCGGGGAGCTGTTTTTT
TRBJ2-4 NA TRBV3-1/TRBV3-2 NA CASSQGSGGGARNIQYF TGTGCCAGCAGCCAAGGATCTGGTGGGGGGGCGCGGAACATTCAGTACTTC
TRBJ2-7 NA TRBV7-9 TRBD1 CASSPHFRDRGGYEQYF TGTGCCAGCAGTCCCCATTTCCGGGACAGGGGGGGATACGAGCAGTACTTC
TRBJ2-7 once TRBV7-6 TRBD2 CASSLEAGGLGEQYF TGTGCCAGCAGCTTAGAAGCGGGGGGGCTTGGCGAGCAGTACTTC
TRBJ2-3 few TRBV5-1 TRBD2 CASSLTDGRTQYF TGCGCCAGCAGCCTGACCGACGGGAGGACGCAGTATTTT
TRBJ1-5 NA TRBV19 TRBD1 CASRTDRGFVPQHF TGTGCCAGTAGGACGGACAGGGGTTTTGTGCCCCAGCATTTT
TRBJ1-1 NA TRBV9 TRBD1 CASSVFSQGETEAFF TGTGCCAGCAGCGTCTTTTCACAGGGGGAAACTGAAGCTTTCTTT
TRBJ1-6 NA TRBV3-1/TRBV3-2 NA CASSQVSGYNSPLHF TGTGCCAGCAGCCAAGTCTCCGGGTATAATTCACCCCTCCACTTT